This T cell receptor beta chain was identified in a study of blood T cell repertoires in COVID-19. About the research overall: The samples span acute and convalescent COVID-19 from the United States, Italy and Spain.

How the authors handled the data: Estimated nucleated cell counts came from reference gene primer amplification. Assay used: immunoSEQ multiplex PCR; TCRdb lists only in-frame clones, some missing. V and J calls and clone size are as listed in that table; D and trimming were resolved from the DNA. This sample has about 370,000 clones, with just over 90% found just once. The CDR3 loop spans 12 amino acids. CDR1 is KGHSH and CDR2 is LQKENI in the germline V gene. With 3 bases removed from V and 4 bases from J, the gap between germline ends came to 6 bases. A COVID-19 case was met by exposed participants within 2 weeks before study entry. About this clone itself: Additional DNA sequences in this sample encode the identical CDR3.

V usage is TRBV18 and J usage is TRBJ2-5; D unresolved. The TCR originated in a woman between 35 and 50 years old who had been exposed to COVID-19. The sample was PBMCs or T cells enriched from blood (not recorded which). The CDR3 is CASSPRGETQYF. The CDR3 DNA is TGTGCCAGCTCACCGAGAGGAGAGACCCAGTACTTC.